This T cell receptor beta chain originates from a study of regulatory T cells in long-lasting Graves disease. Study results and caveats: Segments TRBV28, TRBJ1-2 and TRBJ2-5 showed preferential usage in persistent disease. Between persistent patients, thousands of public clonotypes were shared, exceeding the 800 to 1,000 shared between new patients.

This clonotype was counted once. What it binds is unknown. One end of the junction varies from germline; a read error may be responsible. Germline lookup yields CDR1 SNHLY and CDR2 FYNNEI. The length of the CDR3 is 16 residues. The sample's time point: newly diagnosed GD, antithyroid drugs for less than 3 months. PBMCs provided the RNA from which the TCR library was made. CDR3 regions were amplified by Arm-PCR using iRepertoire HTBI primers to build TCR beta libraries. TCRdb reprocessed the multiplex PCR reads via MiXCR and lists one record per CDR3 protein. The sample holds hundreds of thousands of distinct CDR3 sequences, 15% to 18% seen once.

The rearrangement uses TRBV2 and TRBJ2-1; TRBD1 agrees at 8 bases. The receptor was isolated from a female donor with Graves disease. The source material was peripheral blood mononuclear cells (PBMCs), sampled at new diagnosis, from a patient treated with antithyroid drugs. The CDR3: CASSGDGTGGINDQFF. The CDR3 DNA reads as TGTGCCAGCAGTGGGGACGGGACAGGAGGAATCAATGACCAGTTCTTC.